This is a list of T cell receptor beta chains from one sample in a study of cytomegalovirus exposure and HLA in healthy donors. The repertoire was sequenced with immunoSEQ multiplex PCR; TCRdb's copy has only in-frame clones and lacks some. This table holds about 130,000 clones, approximately 78% found once. Sequencing used PBMCs. The receptors shown here come from a man between 25 and 39 years old in good health and CMV-seropositive. Both conserved end residues are part of each CDR3.

J: TRBJ1-3
V: TRBV5-6
CDR3: CASSPGTGWISGNTIYF

J: TRBJ2-5
V: TRBV6-5
CDR3: CASSSHQTSGETQYF

J: TRBJ2-3
V: TRBV11-3
CDR3: CASSPDGGDTQYF

J: TRBJ2-3
V: TRBV30
CDR3: CAWAITDTQYF

J: TRBJ2-7
V: TRBV27
CDR3: CASSLYPGRLAAIYEQYF

J: TRBJ2-5
V: TRBV5-1
CDR3: CASSLAGGWVTQETQYF

J: TRBJ1-5
V: TRBV5-1
CDR3: CASRPTGGIQPQHF

J: TRBJ2-3
V: TRBV2
CDR3: CASRGTSFPSTDTQYF

J: TRBJ2-5
V: TRBV28
CDR3: CASSVDLGGPDQYF

J: TRBJ2-3
V: TRBV27
CDR3: CASSPLIAGTDTQYF

J: TRBJ2-5
V: TRBV9
CDR3: CASSVEGGRGQETQYF

J: TRBJ2-1
V: TRBV9
CDR3: CASSVGGLAGGSSYNEQFF

J: TRBJ2-1
V: TRBV6-5
CDR3: CASQKEDGEQFF

J: TRBJ2-5
V: TRBV7-8
CDR3: CASSPRQGASLLETQYF